These 14 T cell receptor beta chains were sequenced from one sample in a study of T cell repertoires in cytomegalovirus infection. These receptors lack a known antigen. In TCRdb, the reads were re-called with MiXCR into one record per CDR3 protein. Of roughly 350,000 distinct CDR3 sequences detected, approximately 35% appear once; the ten largest clones hold 13%. Material: cultured PBMCs, obtained from culture after CMV antigen stimulation. These receptors were collected from a human donor in good health (CMV status not recorded). Some clones in this sample may be carry-over from other donors' samples.

The rearrangement uses TRBV19 and TRBJ2-5; 8 bases fit TRBD2. CDR3 length: 13 residues. The junction had 5 bases not matched to a gene; V was cut back by 6 bases and J by 5 bases. The germline gives CDR1 LNHDA, CDR2 SQIVND (reference sequence). The CDR3 DNA reads TGTGCCAGTAGCAATAGCGGGATGGAGACCCAGTACTTC. Its translation: CASSNSGMETQYF.

The chain uses TRBV6-1 and TRBJ2-1, with a possible D match to TRBD2 (6 bases). CDR3 length: 14 residues. Germline V gene data show CDR1 as MNHNS and CDR2 as SASEGT. V was shortened by 5 bases and J by 8 bases, with 16 bases between the two germline ends. CDR3 region: CASSRTSPFDEQFF. The CDR3 nucleotides read TGTGCCAGCAGTCGAACTAGCCCGTTCGATGAGCAGTTCTTC.

The rearrangement uses TRBV11-2 and TRBJ2-7; D is unresolved. Germline assignment: CDR1 SGHAT and CDR2 FQNNGV. The CDR3 runs to 14 residues. V was trimmed by 5 bases and J by 6 bases, leaving 17 bases between them. CDR3 loop: CASSLRSGDAEQYF. CDR3 nucleotide sequence: TGTGCCAGCAGCCTTAGGTCAGGAGACGCCGAGCAGTACTTC.

This clonotype was seen only a few times. J is TRBJ2-5 and V is TRBV12-3 or TRBV12-4, with 7 bases lining up with TRBD2. The junction had 14 bases not matched to a gene; V was cut back by 5 bases and J by 5 bases. CDR3 length equals 16 residues. The CDR3 loop is CASSPRTGGRFETQYF. The CDR3 DNA reads TGTGCCAGCAGTCCAAGGACCGGGGGGAGGTTCGAGACCCAGTACTTC.

Of note for this clonotype: The junction differs from germline at one of its ends, possibly a read error. V usage is TRBV19 and J usage is TRBJ2-2; TRBD2 aligns across 9 bases. Per the germline V gene, CDR1 is LNHDA and CDR2 is SQIVND (reference sequence). This CDR3 is built from 15 residues. The CDR3 region is CASRVIAGVTGELFF. As DNA, the CDR3 is TGTGCCAGTAGGGTCATAGCGGGGGTCACCGGTGAGCTGTTTTTT.

This chain joins TRBV2 and TRBJ1-3; D might be TRBD1 (5 bases). The CDR3 contains 15 residues. V was cut by 6 bases and J by 0 bases, with 12 bases left in between. CDR1 is SNHLY, CDR2 FYNNEI, per germline. The CDR3 region has the DNA TGTGCCAGCAGGGACACCCTTAGCTCTGGAAACACCATATATTTT. Amino acid sequence: CASRDTLSSGNTIYF.

V usage is TRBV9 and J usage is TRBJ2-5; D might be TRBD2 (6 bases). CDR1 is SGDLS, CDR2 YYNGEE, per germline. Trimming removed 4 bases at V and 7 bases at J, with 17 bases between. The CDR3 consists of 14 residues. The CDR3 DNA is TGTGCCAGCAGCCTGGGACTCCCGAGGGGGACCCAGTACTTC. Residues: CASSLGLPRGTQYF.

This clonotype has at least ten counts. DNA for the CDR3: TGTGCCAGCAGCCCAGGGCGCAGTGTGACTAATGAAAAACTGTTTTTT. This codes for CASSPGRSVTNEKLFF. The V gene is TRBV7-2, the J gene TRBJ1-4, with D possibly being TRBD1 (5 bases). This CDR3 is built from 16 residues. Germline-derived CDR1 and CDR2 are SGHTA and FQGNSA. Trimming left V 5 bases short and J 2 bases short, with 15 bases between.

This chain connects TRBV6-1 to TRBJ2-5; TRBD2 matches at 11 bases. The germline V gene encodes CDR1 MNHNS and CDR2 SASEGT. This CDR3 region has 15 residues. V dropped 6 bases and J dropped 2; count of bases not matched to a gene: 5. CDR3 sequence reads: CASSPTSGIQETQYF. In DNA, the CDR3 is TGTGCCAGCAGCCCGACTAGCGGGATTCAAGAGACCCAGTACTTC.

This clonotype occurred a few times. The chain joins TRBV20-1 to TRBJ1-2; D might be TRBD1 (5 bases). The CDR3 is made up of 14 amino acids. V shed 3 bases and J shed 5 bases, with 16 bases lying between them. Looked up from germline, CDR1 is DFQATT and CDR2 is SNEGSKA (reference sequence). CDR3 protein: CSASIKQVLYGYTF. CDR3 in DNA: TGCAGTGCTAGCATTAAACAGGTGCTTTATGGCTACACCTTC.

This clonotype was recorded a few times. The gene calls are TRBV7-2 and TRBJ1-3, with D hard to call. V dropped 5 bases and J dropped 2 bases, with 10 bases sitting between them. CDR1 and CDR2 (germline): SGHTA, FQGNSA. This CDR3 has 14 residues. CDR3 amino acids: CASSPEPAGNTIYF. In DNA form, the CDR3 reads TGTGCCAGCAGCCCCGAGCCAGCTGGAAACACCATATATTTT.

The CDR3 reads CASSLRGQNVVLQETQYF. The CDR3 DNA sequence: TGTGCCAGCAGCTTGAGGGGGCAGAACGTCGTCCTTCAAGAGACCCAGTACTTC. The rearrangement uses TRBV7-8 and TRBJ2-5; 7 nucleotides agree with TRBD1. Trimming took 3 bases from V and 2 from J; bases not matched to a gene: 15. The CDR3 has 18 amino acids. Germline assignment: CDR1 SGHVS and CDR2 FQNEAQ.

This clonotype showed up many times. The V call is TRBV27, the J call TRBJ2-7; D unresolved. This CDR3 spans 13 amino acids. Germline CDR1 reads MNHEY; CDR2 reads SMNVEV (reference sequence). V was shortened by 8 bases and J by 0 bases, with 11 bases between the two germline ends. In DNA, the CDR3 is TGTGCCAGCCAACGAAAGGCCTCCTACGAGCAGTACTTC. Amino acids: CASQRKASYEQYF.

V is TRBV7-2 and J is TRBJ1-5, with 9 bases aligning to TRBD1. CDR1 and CDR2 from the germline V gene are SGHTA and FQGNSA. J gave up 0 bases and V 4 bases, and 7 bases lay outside the gene matches. This CDR3 comprises 17 residues. The chain's CDR3 is CASSSGTGLNSNQPQHF. CDR3 bases: TGTGCCAGCAGCTCCGGGACAGGGCTCAATAGCAATCAGCCCCAGCATTTT.